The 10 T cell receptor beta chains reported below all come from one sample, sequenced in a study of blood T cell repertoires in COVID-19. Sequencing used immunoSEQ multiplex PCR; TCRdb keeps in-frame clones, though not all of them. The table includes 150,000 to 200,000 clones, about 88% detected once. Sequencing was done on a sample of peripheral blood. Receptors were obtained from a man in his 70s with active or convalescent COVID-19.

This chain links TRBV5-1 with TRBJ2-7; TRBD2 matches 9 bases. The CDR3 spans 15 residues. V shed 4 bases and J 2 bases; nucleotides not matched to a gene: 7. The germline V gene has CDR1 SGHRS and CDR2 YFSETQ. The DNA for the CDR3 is TGCGCCAGCAGCACCGGGACTAGCCGACCCTACGAGCAGTACTTC. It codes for CASSTGTSRPYEQYF.

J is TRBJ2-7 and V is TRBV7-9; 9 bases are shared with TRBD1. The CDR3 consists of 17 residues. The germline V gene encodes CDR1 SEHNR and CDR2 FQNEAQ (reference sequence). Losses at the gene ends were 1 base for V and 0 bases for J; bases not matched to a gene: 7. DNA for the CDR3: TGTGCCAGCAGCTTAGTTGCCGGGACAGGGTCCTCCTACGAGCAGTACTTC. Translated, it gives CASSLVAGTGSSYEQYF.

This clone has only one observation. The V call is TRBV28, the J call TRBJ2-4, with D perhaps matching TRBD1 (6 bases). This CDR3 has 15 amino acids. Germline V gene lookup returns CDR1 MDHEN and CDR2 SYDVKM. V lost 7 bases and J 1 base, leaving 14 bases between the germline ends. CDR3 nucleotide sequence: TGTGCCAGCACCTCAGACAGGTTGGCCAAAAACATTCAGTACTTC. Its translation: CASTSDRLAKNIQYF. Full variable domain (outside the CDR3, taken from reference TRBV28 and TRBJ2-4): DVKVTQSSRYLVKRTGEKVFLECVQDMDHENMFWYRQDPGLGLRLIYFSYDVKMKEKGDIPEGYSVSREKKERFSLILESASTNQTSMYLCASTSDRLAKNIQYFGAGTRLSVL.

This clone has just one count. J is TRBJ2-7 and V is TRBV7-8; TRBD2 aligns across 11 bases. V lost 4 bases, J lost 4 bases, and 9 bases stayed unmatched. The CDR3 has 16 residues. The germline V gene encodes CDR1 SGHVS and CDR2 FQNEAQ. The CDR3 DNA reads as TGTGCCAGCAGCTCCCGTGCGACTAGCGGGGAATACGAGCAGTACTTC. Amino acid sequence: CASSSRATSGEYEQYF.

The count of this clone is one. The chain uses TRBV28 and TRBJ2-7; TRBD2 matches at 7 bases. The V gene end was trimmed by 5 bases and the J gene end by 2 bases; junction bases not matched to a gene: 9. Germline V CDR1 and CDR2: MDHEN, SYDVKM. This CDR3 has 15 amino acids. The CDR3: CASSPPSGGPYEQYF. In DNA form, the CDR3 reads TGTGCCAGCAGTCCACCCTCGGGGGGACCCTACGAGCAGTACTTC.

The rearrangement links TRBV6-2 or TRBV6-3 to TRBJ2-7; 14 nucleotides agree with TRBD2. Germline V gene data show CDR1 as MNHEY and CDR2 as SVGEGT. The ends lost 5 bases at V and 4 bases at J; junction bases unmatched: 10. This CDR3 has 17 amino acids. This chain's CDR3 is CASSHGTSGRVGYEQYF. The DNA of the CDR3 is TGTGCCAGCAGTCACGGGACTAGCGGGAGAGTGGGTTACGAGCAGTACTTC.

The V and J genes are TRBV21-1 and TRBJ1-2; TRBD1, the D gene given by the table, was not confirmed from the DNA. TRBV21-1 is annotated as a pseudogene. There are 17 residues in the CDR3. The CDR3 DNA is TGTGCCAGCAGGTTTGATTCGATCCCAGGGGGTGGCTATGGCTACACCTTC. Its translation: CASRFDSIPGGGYGYTF.

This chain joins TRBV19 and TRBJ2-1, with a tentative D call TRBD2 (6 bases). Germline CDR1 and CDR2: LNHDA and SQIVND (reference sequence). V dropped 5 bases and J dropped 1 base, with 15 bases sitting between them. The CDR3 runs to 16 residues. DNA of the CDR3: TGTGCCAGTAGTCAGCGCGGGGCGCATTCCTACAATGAGCAGTTCTTC. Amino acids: CASSQRGAHSYNEQFF. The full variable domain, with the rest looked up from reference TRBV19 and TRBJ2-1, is DGGITQSPKYLFRKEGQNVTLSCEQNLNHDAMYWYRQDPGQGLRLIYYSQIVNDFQKGDIAEGYSVSREKKESFPLTVTSAQKNPTAFYLCASSQRGAHSYNEQFFGPGTRLTVL.

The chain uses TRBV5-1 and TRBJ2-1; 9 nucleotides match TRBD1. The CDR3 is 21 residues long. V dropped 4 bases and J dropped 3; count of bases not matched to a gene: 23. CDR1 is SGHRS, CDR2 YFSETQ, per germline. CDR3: CASSLLLGTGRATGIYNEQFF. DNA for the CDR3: TGCGCCAGCAGCCTGTTACTAGGGACAGGGAGGGCGACGGGAATCTACAATGAGCAGTTCTTC.

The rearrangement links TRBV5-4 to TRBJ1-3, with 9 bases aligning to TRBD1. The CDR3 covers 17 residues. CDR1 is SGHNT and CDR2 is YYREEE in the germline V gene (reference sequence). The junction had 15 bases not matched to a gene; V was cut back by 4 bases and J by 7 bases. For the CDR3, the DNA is TGTGCCAGCAGCCGCTCGAGCGGACAGGGGATGAGGAACACCATATATTTT. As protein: CASSRSSGQGMRNTIYF.